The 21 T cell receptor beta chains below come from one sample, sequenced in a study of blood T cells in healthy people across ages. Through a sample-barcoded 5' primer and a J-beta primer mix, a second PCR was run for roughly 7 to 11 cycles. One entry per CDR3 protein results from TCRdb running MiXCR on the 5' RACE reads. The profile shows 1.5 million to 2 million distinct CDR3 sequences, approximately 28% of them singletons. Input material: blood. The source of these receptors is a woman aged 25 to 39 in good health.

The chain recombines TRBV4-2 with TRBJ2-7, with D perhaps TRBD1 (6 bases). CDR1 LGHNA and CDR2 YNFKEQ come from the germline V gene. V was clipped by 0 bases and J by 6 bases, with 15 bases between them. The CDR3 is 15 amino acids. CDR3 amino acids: CASSQEGSGAFEQYF. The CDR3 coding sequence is TGTGCCAGCAGCCAAGAGGGTTCAGGGGCGTTCGAGCAGTACTTC.

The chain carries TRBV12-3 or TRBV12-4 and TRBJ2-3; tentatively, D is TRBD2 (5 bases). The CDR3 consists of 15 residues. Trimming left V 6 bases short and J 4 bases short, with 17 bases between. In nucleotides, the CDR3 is TGTGCCAGCAGGTACGCCGGAGGCCGCGCAGATACGCAGTATTTT. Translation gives CASRYAGGRADTQYF.

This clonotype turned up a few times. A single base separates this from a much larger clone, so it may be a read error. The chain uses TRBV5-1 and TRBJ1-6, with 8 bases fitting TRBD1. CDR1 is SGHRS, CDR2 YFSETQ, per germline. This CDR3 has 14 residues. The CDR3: CASSSDRANSPRHF. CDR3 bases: TGCGCCAGCAGCTCGGACAGGGCGAATTCACCCCGCCACTTT.

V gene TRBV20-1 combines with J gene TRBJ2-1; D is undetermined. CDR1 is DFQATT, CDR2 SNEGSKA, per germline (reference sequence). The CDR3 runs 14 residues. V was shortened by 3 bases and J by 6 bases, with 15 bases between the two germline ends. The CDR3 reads CSARGSYGRNEQFF. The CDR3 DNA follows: TGCAGTGCTAGGGGATCCTACGGTCGCAATGAGCAGTTCTTC.

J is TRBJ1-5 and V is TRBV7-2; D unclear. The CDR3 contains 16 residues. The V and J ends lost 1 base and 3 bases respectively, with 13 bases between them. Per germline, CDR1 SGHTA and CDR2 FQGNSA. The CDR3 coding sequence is TGTGCCAGCAGCTTAGTATCACTGGCGGCCAATCAGCCCCAGCATTTT. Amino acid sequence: CASSLVSLAANQPQHF.

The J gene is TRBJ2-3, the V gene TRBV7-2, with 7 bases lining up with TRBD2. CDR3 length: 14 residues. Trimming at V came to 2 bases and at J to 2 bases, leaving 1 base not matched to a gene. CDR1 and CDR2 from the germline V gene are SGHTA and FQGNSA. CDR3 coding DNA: TGTGCCAGCAGCTTACTAGCGGACACAGATACGCAGTATTTT. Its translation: CASSLLADTDTQYF.

DNA for the CDR3: TGCAGTGCTAGGGGCGGGGGTCCCGGGGAGCTGTTTTTT. Translation gives CSARGGGPGELFF. The chain links TRBV20-1 to TRBJ2-2; 7 bases fit TRBD2. Germline V CDR1 and CDR2: DFQATT, SNEGSKA (reference sequence). J lost 6 bases, V lost 3 bases, and 4 bases had no gene match. The CDR3 is 13 amino acids.

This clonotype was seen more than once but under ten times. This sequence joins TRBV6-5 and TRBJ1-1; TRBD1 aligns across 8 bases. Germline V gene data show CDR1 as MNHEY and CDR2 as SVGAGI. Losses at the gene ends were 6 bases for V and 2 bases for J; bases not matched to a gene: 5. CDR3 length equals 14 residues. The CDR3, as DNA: TGTGCCAGCAGGTTCGACAGGGGCAACACTGAAGCTTTCTTT. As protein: CASRFDRGNTEAFF.

The CDR3, as DNA: TGCAGTGCCTCGCAAGGCAGCAATCAGCCCCAGCATTTT. Translating gives CSASQGSNQPQHF. The rearrangement uses TRBV20-1 and TRBJ1-5; D ambiguous. This CDR3 is built from 13 residues. Germline-derived CDR1 and CDR2 are DFQATT and SNEGSKA (reference sequence). V lost 6 bases and J lost 1, with 10 bases in between.

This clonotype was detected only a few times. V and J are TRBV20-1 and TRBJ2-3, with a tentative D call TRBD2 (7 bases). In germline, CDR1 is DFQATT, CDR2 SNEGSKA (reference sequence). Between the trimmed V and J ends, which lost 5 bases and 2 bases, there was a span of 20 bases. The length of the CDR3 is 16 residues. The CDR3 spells CSAEAPGGPITDTQYF. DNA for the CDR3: TGCAGTGCTGAGGCCCCGGGGGGCCCTATCACAGATACGCAGTATTTT.

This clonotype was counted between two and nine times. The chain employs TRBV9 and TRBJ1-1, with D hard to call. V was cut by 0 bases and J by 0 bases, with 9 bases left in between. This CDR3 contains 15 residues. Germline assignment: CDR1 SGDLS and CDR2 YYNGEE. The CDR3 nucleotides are TGTGCCAGCAGCGTAGGTGAAGGATTGAACACTGAAGCTTTCTTT. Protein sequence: CASSVGEGLNTEAFF.

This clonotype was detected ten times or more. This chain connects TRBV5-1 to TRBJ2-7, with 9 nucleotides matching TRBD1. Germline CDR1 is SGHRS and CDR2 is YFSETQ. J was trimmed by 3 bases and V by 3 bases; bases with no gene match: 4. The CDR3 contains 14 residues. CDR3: CASSSGTGFYEQYF. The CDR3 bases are TGCGCCAGCAGCTCCGGGACAGGGTTCTACGAGCAGTACTTC.

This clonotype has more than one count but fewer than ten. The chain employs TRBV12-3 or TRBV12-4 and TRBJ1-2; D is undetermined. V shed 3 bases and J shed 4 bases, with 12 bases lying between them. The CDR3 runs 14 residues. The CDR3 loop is CASSFRQAFYGYTF. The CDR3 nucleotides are TGTGCCAGCAGTTTCCGGCAGGCGTTCTATGGCTACACCTTC.

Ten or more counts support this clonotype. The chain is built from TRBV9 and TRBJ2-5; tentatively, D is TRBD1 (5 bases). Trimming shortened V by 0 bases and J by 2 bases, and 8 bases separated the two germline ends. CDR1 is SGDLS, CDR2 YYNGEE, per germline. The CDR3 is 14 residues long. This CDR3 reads CASSVEGQQETQYF. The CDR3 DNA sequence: TGTGCCAGCAGCGTAGAGGGGCAACAAGAGACCCAGTACTTC.

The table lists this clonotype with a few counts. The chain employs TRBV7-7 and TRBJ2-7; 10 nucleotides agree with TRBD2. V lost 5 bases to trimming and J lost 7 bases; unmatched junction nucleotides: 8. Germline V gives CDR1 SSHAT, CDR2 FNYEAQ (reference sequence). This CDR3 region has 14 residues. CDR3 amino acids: CASSVSSGSSEQYF. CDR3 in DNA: TGTGCCAGCAGCGTGTCTAGCGGGAGCTCTGAGCAGTACTTC.

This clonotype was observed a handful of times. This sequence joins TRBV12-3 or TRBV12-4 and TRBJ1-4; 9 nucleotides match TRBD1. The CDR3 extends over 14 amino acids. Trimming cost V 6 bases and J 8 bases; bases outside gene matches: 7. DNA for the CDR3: TGTGCCAGCAGACAACAGGGGGCAGTCGAAAAACTGTTTTTT. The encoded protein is CASRQQGAVEKLFF.

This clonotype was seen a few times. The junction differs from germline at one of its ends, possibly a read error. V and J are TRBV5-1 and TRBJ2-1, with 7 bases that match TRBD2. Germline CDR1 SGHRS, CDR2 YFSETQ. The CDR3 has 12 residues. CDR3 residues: CASSLEVGGPLF. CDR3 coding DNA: TGCGCCAGCAGCTTGGAGGTGGGAGGGCCTCTCTTC. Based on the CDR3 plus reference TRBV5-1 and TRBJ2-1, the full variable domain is KAGVTQTPRYLIKTRGQQVTLSCSPISGHRSVSWYQQTPGQGLQFLFEYFSETQRNKGNFPGRFSGRQFSNSRSEMNVSTLELGDSALYLCASSLEVGGPLFGPGTRLTVL.

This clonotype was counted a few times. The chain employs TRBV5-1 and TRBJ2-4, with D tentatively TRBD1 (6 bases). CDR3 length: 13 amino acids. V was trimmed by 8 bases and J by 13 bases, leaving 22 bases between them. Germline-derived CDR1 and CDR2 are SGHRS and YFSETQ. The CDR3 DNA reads TGCGCCAGTTCTGAGACAGGCCTCTACAAGCAGTACTTC. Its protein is CASSETGLYKQYF.

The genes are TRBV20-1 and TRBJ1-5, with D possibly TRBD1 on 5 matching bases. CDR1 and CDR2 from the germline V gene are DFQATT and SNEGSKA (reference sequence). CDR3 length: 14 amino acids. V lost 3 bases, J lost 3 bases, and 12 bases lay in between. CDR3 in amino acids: CSASRDWNNQPQHF. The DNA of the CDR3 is TGCAGTGCTAGCCGGGACTGGAACAATCAGCCCCAGCATTTT.

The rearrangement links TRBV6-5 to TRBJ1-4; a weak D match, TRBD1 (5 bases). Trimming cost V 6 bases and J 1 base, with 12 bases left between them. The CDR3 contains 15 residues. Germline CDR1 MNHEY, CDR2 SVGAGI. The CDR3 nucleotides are TGTGCCAGCAGGATCCGGGACGTAACTAATGAAAAACTGTTTTTT. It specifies CASRIRDVTNEKLFF.

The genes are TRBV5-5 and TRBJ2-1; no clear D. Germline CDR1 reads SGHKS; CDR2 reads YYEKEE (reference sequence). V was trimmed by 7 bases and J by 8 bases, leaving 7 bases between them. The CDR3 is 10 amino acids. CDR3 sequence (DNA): TGTGCCAGCCTGACGGATGAGCAGTTCTTC. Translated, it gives CASLTDEQFF.